This entry describes one T cell receptor beta chain. This specimen comes from a study of identical twins. TCRdb itself ran the 5' RACE reads through MiXCR, one entry per CDR3 protein. The sample has some 500,000 distinct CDR3 sequences, over 8.5% seen once. Trimming stripped 4 bases from V and 1 base from J, with 23 bases between. CDR1 is LGHDT and CDR2 is YNNKEL in the germline V gene (reference sequence). This CDR3 spans 19 amino acids. These same data were also listed under a study on yellow fever vaccine responses in identical twins. That paper adds: Twins' T cell vaccine responses reportedly looked partly convergent, partly personalized.

This chain joins TRBV3-1 and TRBJ2-1; D perhaps matches TRBD1 (7 bases). This sequence originates from a woman in her late teens or twenties in good health. Sequencing was done on a sample of PBMCs. This CDR3 reads CASSPYEVGSGGSYNEQFF. The CDR3 bases are TGTGCCAGCAGCCCTTACGAAGTTGGGTCAGGGGGGTCCTACAATGAGCAGTTCTTC.